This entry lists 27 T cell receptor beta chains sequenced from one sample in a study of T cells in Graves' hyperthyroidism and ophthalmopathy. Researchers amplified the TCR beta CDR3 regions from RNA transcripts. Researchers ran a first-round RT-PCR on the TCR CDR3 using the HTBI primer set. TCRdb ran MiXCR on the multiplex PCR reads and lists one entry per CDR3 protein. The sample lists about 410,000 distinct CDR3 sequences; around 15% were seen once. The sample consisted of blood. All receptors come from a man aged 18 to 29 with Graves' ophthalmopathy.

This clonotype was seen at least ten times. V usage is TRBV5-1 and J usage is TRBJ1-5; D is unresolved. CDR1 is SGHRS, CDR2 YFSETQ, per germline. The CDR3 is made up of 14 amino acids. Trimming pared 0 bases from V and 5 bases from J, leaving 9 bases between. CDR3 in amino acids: CASSLVGLDQPQHF. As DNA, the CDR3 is TGCGCCAGCAGCTTGGTAGGGCTCGATCAGCCCCAGCATTTT.

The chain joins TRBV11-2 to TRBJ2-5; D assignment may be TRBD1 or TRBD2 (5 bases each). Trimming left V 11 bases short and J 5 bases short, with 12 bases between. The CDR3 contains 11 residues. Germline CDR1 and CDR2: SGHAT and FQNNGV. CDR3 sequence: CAAGARETQYF. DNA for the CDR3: TGTGCCGCCGGGGCCCGCGAGACCCAGTACTTC.

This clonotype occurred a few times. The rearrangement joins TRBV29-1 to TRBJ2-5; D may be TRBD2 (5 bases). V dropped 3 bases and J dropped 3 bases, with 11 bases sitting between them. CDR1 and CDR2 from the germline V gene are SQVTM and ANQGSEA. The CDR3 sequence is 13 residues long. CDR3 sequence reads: CSVDPGNEETQYF. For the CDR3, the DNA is TGCAGCGTTGACCCGGGGAACGAAGAGACCCAGTACTTC.

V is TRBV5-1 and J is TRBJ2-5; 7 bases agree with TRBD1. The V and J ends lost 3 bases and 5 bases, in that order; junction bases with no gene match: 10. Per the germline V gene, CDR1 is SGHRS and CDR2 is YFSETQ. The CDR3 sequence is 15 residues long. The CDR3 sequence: CASSSYRGGRETQYF. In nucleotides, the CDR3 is TGCGCCAGCAGCTCATACAGGGGCGGAAGGGAGACCCAGTACTTC.

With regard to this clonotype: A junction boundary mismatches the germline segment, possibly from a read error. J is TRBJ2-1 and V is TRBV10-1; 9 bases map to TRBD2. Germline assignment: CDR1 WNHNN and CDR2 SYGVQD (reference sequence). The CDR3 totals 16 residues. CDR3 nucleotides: TGCGCCAGCAGTGAGTCGGGCGGGGGGGCCTACAATGAGCAGCTCTTC. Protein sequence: CASSESGGGAYNEQLF.

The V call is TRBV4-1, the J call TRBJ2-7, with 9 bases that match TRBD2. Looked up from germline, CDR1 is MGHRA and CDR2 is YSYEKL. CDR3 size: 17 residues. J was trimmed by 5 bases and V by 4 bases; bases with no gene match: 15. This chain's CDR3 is CASSLLSWAGGMHEQYF. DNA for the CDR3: TGCGCCAGCAGCCTACTGTCCTGGGCGGGGGGGATGCACGAGCAGTACTTC.

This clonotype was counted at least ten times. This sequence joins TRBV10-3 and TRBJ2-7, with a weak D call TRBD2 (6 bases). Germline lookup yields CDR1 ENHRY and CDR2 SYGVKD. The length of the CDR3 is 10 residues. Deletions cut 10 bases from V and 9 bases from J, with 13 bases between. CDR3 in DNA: TGTGCCAAAAAGAATAGCGGGCAGTACTTC. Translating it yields CAKKNSGQYF.

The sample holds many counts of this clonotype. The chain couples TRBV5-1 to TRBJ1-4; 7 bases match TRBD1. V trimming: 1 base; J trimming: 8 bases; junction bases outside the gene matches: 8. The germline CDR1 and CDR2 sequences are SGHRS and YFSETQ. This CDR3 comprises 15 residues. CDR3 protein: CASSLLGQSMEKLFF. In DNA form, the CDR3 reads TGCGCCAGCAGCTTGTTGGGACAGAGTATGGAAAAACTGTTTTTT. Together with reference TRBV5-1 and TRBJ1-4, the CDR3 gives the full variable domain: KAGVTQTPRYLIKTRGQQVTLSCSPISGHRSVSWYQQTPGQGLQFLFEYFSETQRNKGNFPGRFSGRQFSNSRSEMNVSTLELGDSALYLCASSLLGQSMEKLFFGSGTQLSVL.

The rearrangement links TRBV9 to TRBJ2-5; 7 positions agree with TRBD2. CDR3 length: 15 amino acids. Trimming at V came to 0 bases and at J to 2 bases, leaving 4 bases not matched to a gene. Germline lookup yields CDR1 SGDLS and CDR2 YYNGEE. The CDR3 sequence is CASSVAVGGQETQYF. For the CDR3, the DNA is TGTGCCAGCAGCGTAGCTGTGGGAGGGCAAGAGACCCAGTACTTC.

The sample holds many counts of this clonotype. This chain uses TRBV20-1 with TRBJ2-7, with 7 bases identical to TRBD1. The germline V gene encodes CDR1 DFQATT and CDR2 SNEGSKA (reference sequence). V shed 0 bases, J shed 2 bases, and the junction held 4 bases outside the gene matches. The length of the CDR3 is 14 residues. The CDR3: CSAREGGTTYEQYF. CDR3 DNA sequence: TGCAGTGCTAGAGAAGGGGGCACGACCTACGAGCAGTACTTC.

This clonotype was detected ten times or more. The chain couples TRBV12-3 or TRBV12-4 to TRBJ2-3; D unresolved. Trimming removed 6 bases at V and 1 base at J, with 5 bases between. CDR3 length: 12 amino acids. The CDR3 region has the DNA TGTGCCAGCAGCCGCCGCACAGATACGCAGTATTTT. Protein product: CASSRRTDTQYF.

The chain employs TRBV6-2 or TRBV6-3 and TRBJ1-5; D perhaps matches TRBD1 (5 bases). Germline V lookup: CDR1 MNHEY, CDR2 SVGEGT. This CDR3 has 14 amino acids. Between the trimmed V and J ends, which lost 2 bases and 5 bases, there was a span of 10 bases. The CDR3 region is CASSYGGGYQPQHF. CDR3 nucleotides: TGTGCCAGCAGTTACGGGGGAGGGTATCAGCCCCAGCATTTT.

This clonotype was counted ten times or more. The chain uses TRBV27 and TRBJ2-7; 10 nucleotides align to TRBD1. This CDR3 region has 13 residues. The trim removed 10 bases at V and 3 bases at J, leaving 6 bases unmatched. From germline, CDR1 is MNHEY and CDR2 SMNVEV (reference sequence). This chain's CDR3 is CATRTGGLYEQYF. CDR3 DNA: TGTGCCACCCGGACAGGGGGACTCTACGAGCAGTACTTC.

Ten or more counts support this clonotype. CDR3 sequence (DNA): TGTGCCAGCAGTGAATACCCGGGGGAACGCTCTGGAAACACCATATATTTT. As protein: CASSEYPGERSGNTIYF. The chain joins TRBV2 to TRBJ1-3; D is possibly TRBD1 (5 bases). Trimming took 2 bases from V and 0 from J, leaving 14 bases between them. This CDR3 region has 17 residues. Germline CDR1 and CDR2: SNHLY and FYNNEI.

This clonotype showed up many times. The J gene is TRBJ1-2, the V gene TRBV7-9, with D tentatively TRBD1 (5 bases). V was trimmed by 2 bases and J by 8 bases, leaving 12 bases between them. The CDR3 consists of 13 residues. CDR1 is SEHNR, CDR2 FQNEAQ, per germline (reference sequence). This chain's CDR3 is CASSLQGGGGYTF. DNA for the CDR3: TGTGCCAGCAGCTTACAGGGAGGCGGAGGCTACACCTTC.

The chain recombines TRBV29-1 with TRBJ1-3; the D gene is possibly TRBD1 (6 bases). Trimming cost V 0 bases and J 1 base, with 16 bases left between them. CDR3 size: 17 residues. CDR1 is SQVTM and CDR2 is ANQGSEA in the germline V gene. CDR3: CSVEDPGQSSSGNTIYF. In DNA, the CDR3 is TGCAGCGTTGAAGACCCGGGACAATCCTCTTCTGGAAACACCATATATTTT.

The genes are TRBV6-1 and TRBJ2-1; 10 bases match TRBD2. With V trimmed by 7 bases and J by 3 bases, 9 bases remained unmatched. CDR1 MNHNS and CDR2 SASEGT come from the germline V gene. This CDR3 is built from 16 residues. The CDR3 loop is CASIGSSGRLYNEQFF. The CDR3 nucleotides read TGTGCCAGCATTGGGTCTAGCGGGAGACTCTACAATGAGCAGTTCTTC.

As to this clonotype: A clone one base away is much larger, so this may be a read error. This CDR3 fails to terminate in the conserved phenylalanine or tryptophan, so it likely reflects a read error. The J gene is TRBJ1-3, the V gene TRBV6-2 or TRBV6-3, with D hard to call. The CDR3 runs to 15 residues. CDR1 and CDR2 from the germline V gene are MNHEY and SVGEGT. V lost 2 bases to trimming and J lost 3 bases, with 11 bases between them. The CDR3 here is CASSYEGNFGNTIYL. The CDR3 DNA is TGTGCCAGCAGTTACGAGGGTAATTTTGGAAACACCATATATCTT.

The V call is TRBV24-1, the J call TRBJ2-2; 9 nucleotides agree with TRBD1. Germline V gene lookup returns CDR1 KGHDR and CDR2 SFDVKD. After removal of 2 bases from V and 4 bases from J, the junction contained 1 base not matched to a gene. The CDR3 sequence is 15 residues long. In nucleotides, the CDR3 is TGTGCCACCAGTGATTGGACAGGGGTCACCGGGGAGCTGTTTTTT. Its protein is CATSDWTGVTGELFF.

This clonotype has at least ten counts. The CDR3 DNA reads as TGTGCCAGCACCCAAACCCCTGGACCGGGGGAGACCCAGTACTTC. It codes for CASTQTPGPGETQYF. The chain combines TRBV7-9 with TRBJ2-5; maybe TRBD2 (5 bases). V lost 7 bases to trimming and J lost 5 bases, with 20 bases between them. There are 15 residues in the CDR3. Germline V gene sequence: CDR1 SEHNR, CDR2 FQNEAQ (reference sequence). Variable domain in full (rest from reference TRBV7-9 and TRBJ2-5): DTGVSQNPRHKITKRGQNVTFRCDPISEHNRLYWYRQTLGQGPEFLTYFQNEAQLEKSRLLSDRFSAERPKGSFSTLEIQRTEQGDSAMYLCASTQTPGPGETQYFGPGTRLLVL.

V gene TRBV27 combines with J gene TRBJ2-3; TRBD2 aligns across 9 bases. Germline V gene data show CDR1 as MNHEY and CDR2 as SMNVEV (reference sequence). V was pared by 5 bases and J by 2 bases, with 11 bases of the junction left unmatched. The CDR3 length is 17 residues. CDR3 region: CASSTLSGGSFTDTQYF. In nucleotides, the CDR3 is TGTGCCAGCAGTACCCTTAGCGGGGGAAGCTTCACAGATACGCAGTATTTT.

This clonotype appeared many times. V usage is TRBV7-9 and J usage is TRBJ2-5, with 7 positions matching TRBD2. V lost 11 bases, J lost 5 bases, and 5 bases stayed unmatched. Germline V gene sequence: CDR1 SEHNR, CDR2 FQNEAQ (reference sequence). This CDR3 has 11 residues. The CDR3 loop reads CAVGGSETQYF. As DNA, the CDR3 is TGTGCCGTCGGGGGGTCGGAGACCCAGTACTTC. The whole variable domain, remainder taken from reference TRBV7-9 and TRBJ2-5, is DTGVSQNPRHKITKRGQNVTFRCDPISEHNRLYWYRQTLGQGPEFLTYFQNEAQLEKSRLLSDRFSAERPKGSFSTLEIQRTEQGDSAMYLCAVGGSETQYFGPGTRLLVL.

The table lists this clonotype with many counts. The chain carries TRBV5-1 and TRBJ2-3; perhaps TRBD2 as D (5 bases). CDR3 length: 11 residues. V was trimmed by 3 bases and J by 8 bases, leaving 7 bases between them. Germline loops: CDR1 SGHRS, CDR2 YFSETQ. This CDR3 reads CASSSEATQYF. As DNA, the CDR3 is TGCGCCAGCAGCTCGGAGGCTACGCAGTATTTT.

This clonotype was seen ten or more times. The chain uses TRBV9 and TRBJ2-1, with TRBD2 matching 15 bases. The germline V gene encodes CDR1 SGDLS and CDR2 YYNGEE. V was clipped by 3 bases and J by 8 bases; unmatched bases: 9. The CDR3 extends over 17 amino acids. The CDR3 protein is CASSDPLGLAGGYEQFF. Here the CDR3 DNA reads TGTGCCAGCAGCGACCCCCTCGGACTAGCGGGGGGGTATGAGCAGTTCTTC.

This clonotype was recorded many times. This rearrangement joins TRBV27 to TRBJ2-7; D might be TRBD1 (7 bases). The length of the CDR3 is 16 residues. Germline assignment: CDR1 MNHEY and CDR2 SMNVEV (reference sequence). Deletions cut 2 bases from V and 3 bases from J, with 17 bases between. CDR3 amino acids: CASSLRGTEAFYEQYF. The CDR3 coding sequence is TGTGCCAGCAGTTTACGGGGGACAGAGGCCTTCTACGAGCAGTACTTC.

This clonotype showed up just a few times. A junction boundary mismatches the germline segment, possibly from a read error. The CDR3 is CSARDRGWSYEQYF. CDR3 coding DNA: TGCAGTGCGAGAGACAGGGGATGGTCCTACGAGCAGTACTTC. The genes are TRBV20-1 and TRBJ2-7; TRBD1 agrees at 8 bases. This CDR3 spans 14 amino acids. Germline V gene data show CDR1 as DFQATT and CDR2 as SNEGSKA (reference sequence).

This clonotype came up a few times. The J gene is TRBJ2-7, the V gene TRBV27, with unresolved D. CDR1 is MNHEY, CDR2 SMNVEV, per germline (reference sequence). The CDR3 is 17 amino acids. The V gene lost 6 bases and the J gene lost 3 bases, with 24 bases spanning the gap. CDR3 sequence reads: CASSNKTFMFGFYEQYF. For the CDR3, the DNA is TGTGCCAGCAGCAACAAGACATTCATGTTCGGCTTCTACGAGCAGTACTTC.